This entry features one T cell receptor (beta chain) sequence. The CDR3 sequence is 15 residues long. Trimming pared 3 bases from V and 1 base from J, leaving 15 bases between. Germline assignment: CDR1 GTSNPN and CDR2 SVGIG (reference sequence). This sample stems from a study of cytomegalovirus exposure and HLA in healthy donors. Libraries were prepared by immunoSEQ multiplex PCR; TCRdb keeps only in-frame clonotypes and omits some of them. Among a few hundred thousand clones listed, 85% to 90% were seen once. The chain employs TRBV30 and TRBJ1-1; D is unresolved. The clonotype originates from a woman aged 18-35 years in good health and CMV-seronegative. Material for sequencing was PBMCs. The CDR3 reads CAWRRERLSNTEAFF. The CDR3 DNA sequence: TGTGCCTGGAGGAGGGAAAGGCTTTCGAACACTGAAGCTTTCTTT.